Sequencing of this TCR beta chain was carried out in a study of blood T cells in healthy people across ages. Study-wide results and limits: Total diversity from one million sequenced T cells was likely underestimated.

A second roughly 6 to 12 cycle PCR used barcoded and J-beta primers. Sequencing of every sample gave 2.5 million or more CDR3-containing paired-end reads. TCRdb used MiXCR to reprocess the 5' RACE reads, holding one entry per CDR3 protein. Of about 840,000 distinct CDR3 sequences listed, approximately 32% are singletons. The V gene's germline CDR1 is SGHVS and CDR2 FQNEAQ. The V gene lost 7 bases and the J gene lost 1 base, with 11 bases spanning the gap. The CDR3 is 15 amino acids. There are many counts of this clonotype. No antigen is known for it. The data were also submitted as part of a second study, on T cells of mothers and their children. This second study notes: A few healthy Caucasian mothers and their six children were the donors.

The chain has TRBV7-8 and TRBJ2-6; D not resolved. Sequencing was performed on blood. This clonotype originated in a woman in her thirties or forties in good health. CDR3 sequence (DNA): TGTGCCAGCACCAATAGGAGTTCTGGGGCCAACGTCCTGACTTTC. Protein sequence: CASTNRSSGANVLTF. Filled out from reference TRBV7-8 and TRBJ2-6, the complete variable domain reads GAGVSQSPRYKVAKRGQDVALRCDPISGHVSLFWYQQALGQGPEFLTYFQNEAQLDKSGLPSDRFFAERPEGSVSTLKIQRTQQEDSAVYLCASTNRSSGANVLTFGAGSRLTVL.